This entry concerns a single TCR beta chain. Its specificity is unknown. This specimen comes from a study of identical twins. The study, taken as a whole, reports: Out-of-frame sharing of TCR alpha in monozygotic twins was underestimated by models. Conclusions rested on cross-sectional statistics rather than following the same donors. When twins shared out-of-frame alpha sequences, those sequences had excess low generation probability.

V gave up 1 base and J gave up 1 base; unmatched junction bases: 3. Germline CDR1 reads SGHRS; CDR2 reads YFSETQ. The CDR3 extends over 15 amino acids. Through template switching, a universal primer site was introduced, and the cDNA contained unique molecular identifiers. TCRdb redid the calling of the 5' RACE reads with MiXCR, one entry per CDR3 protein. Of roughly 250,000 distinct CDR3 sequences listed, around 15% were seen once; the top ten hold around 9.5%. The V gene is TRBV5-1, the J gene TRBJ2-5, with 8 bases matching TRBD2. Sequenced: memory (CD45RO+) T cells sorted from blood. This receptor was identified in a young woman in good health. The CDR3 DNA reads as TGCGCCAGCAGCTTGTTCGGGGGGGCCCAAGAGACCCAGTACTTC. Translating it yields CASSLFGGAQETQYF.